This section outlines one TCR beta chain sequence together with its context. What it binds is unknown. The data stem from a study of T cell responses to AZD1222 COVID-19 vaccine. Findings and caveats of the study: Donors, mostly white British, included more females; clonal diversity was possibly underestimated. No day 14 peak samples; only post-peak repertoires were characterized.

Some clones are missing from TCRdb's copy, which holds only in-frame ones; the method was immunoSEQ multiplex PCR. The sample carries around 84,000 clones, about 86% recorded once. Trimming cost V 5 bases and J 6 bases; bases outside gene matches: 2. The CDR3 consists of 13 residues. Germline V lookup: CDR1 SNHLY, CDR2 FYNNEI. The sample in question was peripheral blood, obtained on day 0 of MenACWY control vaccination. The sequence derives from an adult in good health. The V and J genes are TRBV2 and TRBJ2-7; the match to TRBD1 covers 12 bases. CDR3 in DNA: TGTGCCAGCAGTCCGGGACAGGGGGCCGAGCAGTACTTC. Its translation is CASSPGQGAEQYF.